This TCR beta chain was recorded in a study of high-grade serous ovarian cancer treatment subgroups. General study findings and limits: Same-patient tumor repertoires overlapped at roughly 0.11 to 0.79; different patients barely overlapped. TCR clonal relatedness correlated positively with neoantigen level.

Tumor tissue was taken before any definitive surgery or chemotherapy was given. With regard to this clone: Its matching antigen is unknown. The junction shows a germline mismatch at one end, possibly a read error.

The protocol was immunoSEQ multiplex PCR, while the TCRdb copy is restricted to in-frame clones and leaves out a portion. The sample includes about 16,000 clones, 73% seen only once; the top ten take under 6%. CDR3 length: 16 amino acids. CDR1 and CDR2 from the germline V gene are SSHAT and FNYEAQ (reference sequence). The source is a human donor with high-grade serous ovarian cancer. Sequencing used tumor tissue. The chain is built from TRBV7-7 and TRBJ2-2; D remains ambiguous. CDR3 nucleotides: TGTGCTAGCAGCGTGGGATCCCGATTCAACACCGGGGAGCTGTTTTTT. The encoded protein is CASSVGSRFNTGELFF.